This is a list of T cell receptor beta chains from one sample in a study of early T cells in non-severe SARS-CoV-2 infection. TCRdb ran MiXCR on the 5' RACE reads and lists one entry per CDR3 protein. The table includes about 68,000 distinct CDR3 sequences, 12% detected once. Source material: whole blood. These receptors came from an adult who was a healthcare worker with PCR-confirmed SARS-CoV-2 infection or an uninfected control (not recorded which). The CDR3 runs from the conserved cysteine through the conserved F or W. The order of the fields is V gene, clone size, J gene, D gene, CDR3 DNA, CDR3 protein. D genes are given only for firm matches. Not every row has a clone size; where given, it reads once, few, many or a size class.

TRBV29-1	few	TRBJ1-2	.	TGCAGCGTCGCAGGGCAGGATGGCTACACCTTC	CSVAGQDGYTF
TRBV9	few	TRBJ1-1	.	TGTGCCAGCAGCCACGAAGGGGCCACGAACGGTGAAGCTTTCTTT	CASSHEGATNGEAFF
TRBV10-2	many	TRBJ1-2	.	TGCGCCAGCAGTGAGACGTTGGCAGGACCTAACTATGGCTACACCTTC	CASSETLAGPNYGYTF
TRBV7-2	.	TRBJ2-1	TRBD1	TGTGCCAGCAGCCAGGACAGGAGCTCCTACAATGAGCAGTTCTTC	CASSQDRSSYNEQFF
TRBV7-9	few	TRBJ2-7	.	TGTGCCAGCAGCTCGACAGAATTCTCCTACGAGCAGTACTTC	CASSSTEFSYEQYF
TRBV12-3/TRBV12-4	few	TRBJ2-2	.	TGTGCCAGCAGTTTCACGGAGACCGGGGAGCTGTTTTTT	CASSFTETGELFF
TRBV9	.	TRBJ2-3	.	TGTGCCAGCAGCGTCGGGCCTAGCACAGATACGCAGTATTTT	CASSVGPSTDTQYF
TRBV13	few	TRBJ2-7	.	TGTGCCAGCAGCTTAAGCCTCGCGACAGCGAGGGGCGAGCAGTACTTC	CASSLSLATARGEQYF
TRBV10-3	few	TRBJ2-5	.	TGTGCCATCAGTAAAGAAGGGAGACCGAGGGCGGGCGAGACCCAGTACTTC	CAISKEGRPRAGETQYF
TRBV12-5	.	TRBJ2-7	.	TGTGCTAGTGGCCCCTGGGACGAGCAGTACTTC	CASGPWDEQYF
TRBV9	few	TRBJ2-3	.	TGTGCCAGCAGCGTAGGGATAAACACAGATACGCAGTATTTT	CASSVGINTDTQYF
TRBV20-1	many	TRBJ2-5	.	TGCAGTGCTAGAGGGTTCGAGAAAGACAGATTCCAAGAGACCCAGTACTTC	CSARGFEKDRFQETQYF
TRBV4-3	.	TRBJ2-7	.	TGCGCCAGCAGCCAAGGAGTAGGGACGTCGAAGTCGGAGCAGTACTTC	CASSQGVGTSKSEQYF
TRBV28	.	TRBJ2-1	.	TGTGCCAGCAGTTCACCCACTCTCGGGCGCTCCTACAATGAGCAGTTCTTC	CASSSPTLGRSYNEQFF
TRBV6-2/TRBV6-3	few	TRBJ2-1	.	TGTGCCAGCAGATACACCATGACTAGCTCCTACAATGAGCAGTTCTTC	CASRYTMTSSYNEQFF